What follows are 2 T cell receptor beta chains derived from one specimen sequenced in a study of cytomegalovirus exposure and HLA in healthy donors. PCR used 60 Vbeta primers and 13 Jbeta primers. Assay used: immunoSEQ multiplex PCR; TCRdb lists only in-frame clones, some missing. The sample consists of around 190,000 clones, roughly 83% of them appearing once. Sequenced input: PBMCs. The receptors shown here come from a woman aged 45-65 years in good health and CMV-seronegative.

The rearrangement joins TRBV18 to TRBJ1-1, with D unclear. The CDR3 is made up of 13 amino acids. Trimming left V 2 bases short and J 3 bases short, with 7 bases between. The germline V gene encodes CDR1 KGHSH and CDR2 LQKENI. The DNA for the CDR3 is TGTGCCAGCTCACCAGGAGAGCACACTGAAGCTTTCTTT. It translates to CASSPGEHTEAFF.

The chain links TRBV9 to TRBJ2-2; maybe TRBD1 (6 bases). The germline CDR1 and CDR2 sequences are SGDLS and YYNGEE. Trimming stripped 6 bases from V and 4 bases from J, with 13 bases between. The CDR3 runs 14 residues. In DNA, the CDR3 is TGTGCCAGCAACGTCCAGGGGCGCACCGGGGAGCTGTTTTTT. Translating gives CASNVQGRTGELFF.